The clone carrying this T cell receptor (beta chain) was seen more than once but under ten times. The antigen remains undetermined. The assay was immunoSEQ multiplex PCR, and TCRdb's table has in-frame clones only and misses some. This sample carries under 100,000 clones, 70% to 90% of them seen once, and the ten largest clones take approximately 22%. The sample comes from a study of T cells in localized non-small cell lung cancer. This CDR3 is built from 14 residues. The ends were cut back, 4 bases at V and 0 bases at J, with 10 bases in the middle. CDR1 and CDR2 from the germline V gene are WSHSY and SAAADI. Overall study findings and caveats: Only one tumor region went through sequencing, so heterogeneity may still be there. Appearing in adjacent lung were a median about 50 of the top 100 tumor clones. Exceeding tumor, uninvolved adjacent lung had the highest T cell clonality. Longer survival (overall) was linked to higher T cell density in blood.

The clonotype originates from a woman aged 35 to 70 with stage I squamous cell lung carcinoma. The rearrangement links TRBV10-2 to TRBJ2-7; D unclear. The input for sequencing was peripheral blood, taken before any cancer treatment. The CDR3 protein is CASSGERSSYEQYF. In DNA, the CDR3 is TGCGCCAGCAGTGGGGAACGAAGCTCCTACGAGCAGTACTTC.